Listed below are T cell receptor beta chains from one sample, sequenced in a study of graft-versus-host responses after intestinal transplantation. Their antigens are not known. This table comes from immunoSEQ multiplex PCR, and its TCRdb copy is limited to in-frame clones, with some not included. The sample has 73,000 or so clones, roughly 89% seen once. Material: unstimulated CD8+ T cells sorted from spleen or lymph node cells, obtained before transplant. These receptors were obtained from a human donor who was the organ donor for an intestinal transplant. Both conserved end residues are part of each CDR3. A D gene is named only where the DNA matches it firmly. Expanded clones are given a class, and other clones once, few, many or no size at all.

CDR3nt,CDR3aa,j_gene,v_gene,d_gene,abundance
TGTGCCAGCAGTGTGGGAAGGGGGCTGAACAATGAGCAGTTCTTC,CASSVGRGLNNEQFF,TRBJ2-1,TRBV6-1,TRBD1,-
TGTGCCAGCAGGCCCGGACTAGCGGGGCTCGAGACCCAGTACTTC,CASRPGLAGLETQYF,TRBJ2-5,TRBV6-1,TRBD2,-
TGTGCCAGCAGTCCCCAGGGTAATGAGCAGTTCTTC,CASSPQGNEQFF,TRBJ2-1,TRBV27,-,-
TGTGCCAGCTCGCCTACCTCGGCCGCAGGCCTCGAAAATTCACCCCTCCACTTT,CASSPTSAAGLENSPLHF,TRBJ1-6,TRBV18,-,-
TGTGCCAGCAGCTTGGGGGGGCCCGAAAAACTGTTTTTT,CASSLGGPEKLFF,TRBJ1-4,TRBV7-9,-,medium-sized
TGTGCCAGCAGTTTATCCTGGACAGGGCTTCGACAGCCCCAGCATTTT,CASSLSWTGLRQPQHF,TRBJ1-5,TRBV28,TRBD1,-
TGTGCCACCAGCAGAGCTGTGGAGGGGGGGGAGCTGTTTTTT,CATSRAVEGGELFF,TRBJ2-2,TRBV15,-,once
TGTGCCAGCAGTGAAGCTCCGCACAGCTACAATGAGCAGTTCTTC,CASSEAPHSYNEQFF,TRBJ2-1,TRBV6-1,-,-
TGTGCCAGCAGTTTAGTGGGCCGTAATCAGCCCCAGCATTTT,CASSLVGRNQPQHF,TRBJ1-5,TRBV27,-,-
TGTGCCAGCAGAGAAAGTACGGACAGCATGAACACTGAAGCTTTCTTT,CASRESTDSMNTEAFF,TRBJ1-1,TRBV2,-,-
TGTGCCAGCAGTCCCCTGGACAGAGATGGCTACACCTTC,CASSPLDRDGYTF,TRBJ1-2,TRBV27,-,-
TGTGCCAGCAGTTGGCTAGCGGGGGGGCCTGACAAAAACATTCAGTACTTC,CASSWLAGGPDKNIQYF,TRBJ2-4,TRBV28,TRBD2,-
TGTGCCAGCAGTTCCGAAGGCGGGGCCCCTAACTATGGCTACACCTTC,CASSSEGGAPNYGYTF,TRBJ1-2,TRBV6-6,-,-
TGTGCCAGCAGGGGGGGGAACGGGCCTTATAATGAGCAGTTCTTC,CASRGGNGPYNEQFF,TRBJ2-1,TRBV27,TRBD2,-
TGTGCCAGCAGCTTCAGGGAGGGGCTTAAAACTGAAGCTTTCTTT,CASSFREGLKTEAFF,TRBJ1-1,TRBV7-9,-,-
TGTGCCAGCAGCGTAGACGCAGCCTATAATTCACCCCTCCACTTT,CASSVDAAYNSPLHF,TRBJ1-6,TRBV9,-,-
TGTGCCTGGAGTGTGGGCAGGGGGTCAGGAAACACCATATATTTT,CAWSVGRGSGNTIYF,TRBJ1-3,TRBV30,TRBD1,-
TGTGCCAGCAGTGAAGGGGGTGGGGCGATGGCGGCGGAGCCCCAGCATTTT,CASSEGGGAMAAEPQHF,TRBJ1-5,TRBV2,-,-
TGTGCCAGCAGCCCCCGAGCGGGGGGGCCCAATGAGCAGTTCTTC,CASSPRAGGPNEQFF,TRBJ2-1,TRBV7-9,TRBD2,-
TGTGCCAGTGCGGGGGTCCCCTATGGCTACACCTTC,CASAGVPYGYTF,TRBJ1-2,TRBV27,-,-
TGTGCCAGCAGCACGGACAGGGTGAGCTATGGCTACACCTTC,CASSTDRVSYGYTF,TRBJ1-2,TRBV5-8,TRBD1,few
TGCGCCAGTAAGCCGGGGACAGGCTATAATTCACCCCTCCACTTT,CASKPGTGYNSPLHF,TRBJ1-6,TRBV4-1,TRBD1,-
TGTGCCAGTACGGGACCGGGACTCGACTCACCCCTCCACTTT,CASTGPGLDSPLHF,TRBJ1-6,TRBV19,-,-
TGTGCCAGCAGTTACTCAGAGGGAGAGACCCAGTACTTC,CASSYSEGETQYF,TRBJ2-5,TRBV6-5,-,-
TGTGCCAGCAGCCCTCCGGGACAGGGGTACAATGAGCAGTTCTTC,CASSPPGQGYNEQFF,TRBJ2-1,TRBV9,TRBD1,-
TGTGCCAGCAGTGAAGCGGGGGGGCGGTCACCCCTCCACTTT,CASSEAGGRSPLHF,TRBJ1-6,TRBV6-1,-,-
TGTGCCAGTAGTATAGGACAGGGATACACTGAAGCTTTCTTT,CASSIGQGYTEAFF,TRBJ1-1,TRBV19,TRBD1,-
TGTGCCACGGGACAGAGTTATAGCAATCAGCCCCAGCATTTT,CATGQSYSNQPQHF,TRBJ1-5,TRBV10-3,TRBD1,-
TGTGCTAGTGGTTTGGTAGTAGGGGAAAAAGAGACCCAGTACTTC,CASGLVVGEKETQYF,TRBJ2-5,TRBV12-5,-,once
TGTGCCAGCAGCCATTTTGGAGAACTGTTTTTT,CASSHFGELFF,TRBJ1-4,TRBV14,-,few
TGCAGCGTTGATCTTCCTATCTATGGCTACACCTTC,CSVDLPIYGYTF,TRBJ1-2,TRBV29-1,-,-
TGTGCCAGCAGTCCGGGACAGTACTACCAAGAGACCCAGTACTTC,CASSPGQYYQETQYF,TRBJ2-5,TRBV28,TRBD1,-
TGCGCCAGCAGCCAGACCTCAGGGGACGGTGAAAAACTGTTTTTT,CASSQTSGDGEKLFF,TRBJ1-4,TRBV4-1,-,few
TGTGCCAGCTCCCTCGTGGCAGCGAGGTATGGCTACACCTTC,CASSLVAARYGYTF,TRBJ1-2,TRBV18,-,-
TGTGCCAGCAGTTACTCTGAGCGGGGGGCGAGCAATGAGCAGTTCTTC,CASSYSERGASNEQFF,TRBJ2-1,TRBV6-5,TRBD2,-
TGTGCCAGCAGCGACTTAGGGGATCCCCGGTACTTC,CASSDLGDPRYF,TRBJ2-4,TRBV9,-,-
TGTGCCAGCAGCTTAAATAGCCCTAGCGGGGGCACAGATACGCAGTATTTT,CASSLNSPSGGTDTQYF,TRBJ2-3,TRBV7-9,TRBD2,-
TGCAGCGTTCCGGGAGGCTACACCTTC,CSVPGGYTF,TRBJ1-2,TRBV29-1,-,-
TGTGCCAGCAGCACCGAGGCCGGGGGGGAAGGCACAGATACGCAGTATTTT,CASSTEAGGEGTDTQYF,TRBJ2-3,TRBV13,TRBD2,-
TGTGCCAGCAGCTCCGAAACAGGGTACGATGGCTACACCTTC,CASSSETGYDGYTF,TRBJ1-2,TRBV9,-,-
TGCGCCAGCAGTCCGACTTCACTGAACACTGAAGCTTTCTTT,CASSPTSLNTEAFF,TRBJ1-1,TRBV23-1,-,-
TGTGCCAGTAGTAGTACAGAGAACACTGAAGCTTTCTTT,CASSSTENTEAFF,TRBJ1-1,TRBV19,-,few
TGTGCCAGCAGCGGGGGGGCGTCCTCAGAGCAGTTCTTC,CASSGGASSEQFF,TRBJ2-1,TRBV6-4,TRBD2,-
TGTGCCACCAGAAACGGAGGCGGGGTCTCCTACAATGAGCAGTTCTTC,CATRNGGGVSYNEQFF,TRBJ2-1,TRBV15,-,once
TGTGCCAGCACACCTTTGGGGCGTATAGAGACCCAGTACTTC,CASTPLGRIETQYF,TRBJ2-5,TRBV6-5,-,-
TGTGCCAGTAGTATAAATGCAGGGAACTATGGCTACACCTTC,CASSINAGNYGYTF,TRBJ1-2,TRBV19,-,-
TGCGCCAGCAGCCAAGATAGCAGGGGACACCCCGATACGCAGTATTTT,CASSQDSRGHPDTQYF,TRBJ2-3,TRBV4-3,-,-
TGTGCCAGCAGTTTTTTGGGGGCGGTTAGGGACATTCAGTACTTC,CASSFLGAVRDIQYF,TRBJ2-4,TRBV28,-,-